This entry lists 5 T cell receptor beta chains sequenced from one sample in a study of cytomegalovirus exposure and HLA in healthy donors. The PCR made use of 60 Vbeta and 13 Jbeta primers. Sequencing was performed with immunoSEQ multiplex PCR; in TCRdb, only in-frame clones are kept and a portion is missing. Of 180,000 or so clones in the sample, around 79% were seen once. The specimen sequenced was PBMCs. These receptor sequences come from a man aged 45-65 years in good health and CMV-seropositive.

V is TRBV4-1 and J is TRBJ2-1; no reliable D call. The V gene lost 0 bases and the J gene lost 7 bases, with 16 bases spanning the gap. CDR3 size: 16 residues. The germline V gene encodes CDR1 MGHRA and CDR2 YSYEKL. CDR3 in amino acids: CASSQDKLEFWNEQFF. CDR3 sequence (DNA): TGCGCCAGCAGCCAAGATAAATTGGAGTTTTGGAATGAGCAGTTCTTC.

A single count supports this clone. V is TRBV6-6 and J is TRBJ1-2, with 7 positions matching TRBD1. Trimming removed 7 bases from V and 6 bases from J; junction bases left unmatched: 5. The CDR3 covers 12 residues. Germline V CDR1 and CDR2: MNHNY, SVGAGI (reference sequence). CDR3 coding DNA: TGTGCCAGCAATGACAGGGCCCATGGCTACACCTTC. Encoded protein: CASNDRAHGYTF.

This clone has a handful of counts. The chain recombines TRBV7-9 with TRBJ2-7; D call uncertain. CDR3 size: 13 residues. V lost 5 bases, J lost 2 bases, and 10 bases lay in between. CDR1 is SEHNR, CDR2 FQNEAQ, per germline (reference sequence). The CDR3 is CASSRGTTYEQYF. In DNA form, the CDR3 reads TGTGCCAGCAGCCGAGGAACAACCTACGAGCAGTACTTC.

The chain links TRBV27 to TRBJ1-2; 7 bases are shared with TRBD1. The CDR3 is made up of 14 amino acids. CDR1 MNHEY and CDR2 SMNVEV come from the germline V gene (reference sequence). V was pared by 6 bases and J by 7 bases, with 11 bases of the junction left unmatched. Here the CDR3 DNA reads TGTGCCAGCAGAGAGGACAGGATTTGGGGTGGCTACACCTTC. Residues: CASREDRIWGGYTF.

The chain combines TRBV19 with TRBJ2-5; 11 nucleotides line up with TRBD1. The junction had 9 bases not matched to a gene; V was cut back by 7 bases and J by 5 bases. Germline values: CDR1 LNHDA, CDR2 SQIVND (reference sequence). The CDR3 spans 15 residues. This CDR3 reads CASNTGTGGRETQYF. As DNA, the CDR3 is TGTGCCAGTAACACCGGGACAGGGGGGCGGGAGACCCAGTACTTC. The full variable domain, its missing parts supplied by reference TRBV19 and TRBJ2-5, is DGGITQSPKYLFRKEGQNVTLSCEQNLNHDAMYWYRQDPGQGLRLIYYSQIVNDFQKGDIAEGYSVSREKKESFPLTVTSAQKNPTAFYLCASNTGTGGRETQYFGPGTRLLVL.